The next 15 T cell receptor beta chains were all read from a single sample in a study of response to subunit inactivated influenza vaccine. One entry per CDR3 protein results from TCRdb running MiXCR on the RT-PCR reads. The data show around 470,000 distinct CDR3 sequences, with 6.5% to 8% seen just once and 13% held by the top ten. The specimen comprised PBMCs from blood, sampled around 25 months after vaccination. Every receptor here comes from a man aged 50-75 years who received an inactivated influenza vaccine.

CDR3 sequence: CASSLGGSPQETQYF. In nucleotides, the CDR3 is TGTGCCAGCAGTTTGGGCGGGAGTCCCCAAGAGACCCAGTACTTC. The rearrangement links TRBV12-3 or TRBV12-4 to TRBJ2-5, with TRBD2 matching over 7 bases. This CDR3 comprises 15 residues. V gave up 3 bases and J gave up 1 base; unmatched junction bases: 5.

At least ten counts were recorded for this clonotype. The genes are TRBV10-3 and TRBJ1-1; 8 bases line up with TRBD1. Germline V lookup: CDR1 ENHRY, CDR2 SYGVKD. The trim removed 4 bases at V and 0 bases at J, leaving 4 bases unmatched. This CDR3 region has 15 residues. CDR3 residues: CAISGQGIMNTEAFF. CDR3 sequence (DNA): TGTGCCATCAGTGGACAGGGGATAATGAACACTGAAGCTTTCTTT.

This clonotype appeared many times. The rearrangement joins TRBV7-9 to TRBJ1-1; D may be TRBD1 (6 bases). This CDR3 has 13 residues. From germline, CDR1 is SEHNR and CDR2 FQNEAQ (reference sequence). Trimming took off 3 bases at V and 5 bases at J, with 10 bases between the two ends. CDR3 amino acids: CASSFRGHTEAFF. In DNA form, the CDR3 reads TGTGCCAGCAGCTTCCGGGGGCATACTGAAGCTTTCTTT.

This clonotype was counted a few times. This sequence joins TRBV25-1 and TRBJ1-5; 8 nucleotides align to TRBD1. CDR1 is MGHDK, CDR2 SYGVNS, per germline. The V and J ends lost 3 bases and 7 bases, in that order; junction bases with no gene match: 5. This CDR3 has 14 residues. CDR3 in DNA: TGTGCCAGCAGTGAGTCAGGGGGCGGGCAGCCCCAGCATTTT. It is translated as CASSESGGGQPQHF.

This clonotype was picked up a small number of times. This chain joins TRBV12-3 or TRBV12-4 and TRBJ2-1; 9 bases map to TRBD2. V dropped 5 bases and J dropped 7; count of bases not matched to a gene: 12. The CDR3 sequence is 16 residues long. The CDR3 region is CASSPGGIAGVNEQFF. The CDR3 DNA sequence: TGTGCCAGCAGTCCGGGGGGAATAGCGGGAGTAAATGAGCAGTTCTTC.

The V gene is TRBV5-1, the J gene TRBJ2-3, with D perhaps TRBD1 (6 bases). Germline-derived CDR1 and CDR2 are SGHRS and YFSETQ. V lost 9 bases and J lost 0, with 17 bases in between. The CDR3 runs to 15 residues. The CDR3 spells CAMTGTLKSTDTQYF. The CDR3, as DNA: TGCGCCATGACAGGAACCCTAAAGAGCACAGATACGCAGTATTTT.

In this sample, this clonotype turned up a few times. The chain uses TRBV12-3 or TRBV12-4 and TRBJ2-5; D unresolved. This CDR3 contains 15 residues. Deletions cut 3 bases from V and 1 base from J, with 12 bases between. The CDR3 region has the DNA TGTGCCAGCAGTTTGGGTCGGACCAGCCAAGAGACCCAGTACTTC. Translation gives CASSLGRTSQETQYF.

This clonotype was picked up many times. The chain carries TRBV29-1 and TRBJ2-7; D unresolved. V was clipped by 7 bases and J by 0 bases, with 7 bases between them. Germline-derived CDR1 and CDR2 are SQVTM and ANQGSEA. CDR3 length: 11 amino acids. CDR3 sequence (DNA): TGCAGCGCCCGATACTCCTACGAGCAGTACTTC. Protein: CSARYSYEQYF.

This chain joins TRBV4-3 and TRBJ2-1; no clear D. Germline V gene sequence: CDR1 LGHNA, CDR2 YSLEER. This CDR3 contains 13 residues. Trimming took off 6 bases at V and 3 bases at J, with 9 bases between the two ends. The CDR3 spells CASSEAVYNEQFF. DNA of the CDR3: TGCGCCAGCAGTGAGGCGGTCTACAATGAGCAGTTCTTC.

This clonotype was recorded at least ten times. The rearrangement links TRBV20-1 to TRBJ2-1, with D possibly matching TRBD2 (5 bases). The V end was cut by 5 bases, the J end by 0 bases, with 11 bases between. The CDR3 sequence is 14 residues long. The V gene's germline CDR1 is DFQATT and CDR2 SNEGSKA (reference sequence). Written as DNA, the CDR3 is TGCAGTGCTGCACGGGGTAGCTCCTACAATGAGCAGTTCTTC. This encodes CSAARGSSYNEQFF.

This clonotype was recorded many times. The rearrangement joins TRBV12-3 or TRBV12-4 to TRBJ1-1; a weak D match, TRBD1 (5 bases). The CDR3 runs 14 residues. Trimming left V 3 bases short and J 1 base short, with 9 bases between. The CDR3 protein is CASSFDRTNTEAFF. The CDR3 bases are TGTGCCAGCAGTTTCGACAGAACGAACACTGAAGCTTTCTTT.

This clonotype has a handful of counts. V usage is TRBV20-1 and J usage is TRBJ2-3; the D is unclear. CDR3 length equals 11 residues. V gave up 5 bases and J gave up 6 bases, with 9 bases separating them. CDR1 is DFQATT, CDR2 SNEGSKA, per germline (reference sequence). The CDR3 here is CSASAEDTQYF. The DNA for the CDR3 is TGCAGTGCTTCCGCGGAGGATACGCAGTATTTT.

In this sample, this clonotype turned up many times. V usage is TRBV12-3 or TRBV12-4 and J usage is TRBJ2-3; 13 bases are a match to TRBD2. The CDR3 length is 15 residues. J lost 6 bases, V lost 7 bases, and 7 bases had no gene match. The CDR3 DNA is TGTGCCAGCACCTCGGGACTAGCGGGGAGGGATACGCAGTATTTT. It encodes CASTSGLAGRDTQYF.

This clonotype has only a few counts. This chain joins TRBV6-1 and TRBJ1-1; TRBD1 matches at 8 bases. CDR1 and CDR2 (germline): MNHNS, SASEGT. The trim removed 7 bases at V and 0 bases at J, leaving 4 bases unmatched. The CDR3 has 14 amino acids. The CDR3 bases are TGTGCCAGCATTCTGGACAGGGTGAACACTGAAGCTTTCTTT. It is translated as CASILDRVNTEAFF.

This clonotype was observed at least ten times. This chain connects TRBV27 to TRBJ1-1, with 7 bases matching TRBD1. This CDR3 comprises 14 residues. Per the germline V gene, CDR1 is MNHEY and CDR2 is SMNVEV (reference sequence). V dropped 7 bases and J dropped 1; count of bases not matched to a gene: 6. In DNA form, the CDR3 reads TGTGCCAGCAATCGACAGGGACCGAACACTGAAGCTTTCTTT. It specifies CASNRQGPNTEAFF.